A single sample gave rise to the 6 T cell receptor beta chains below, sequenced in a study of cytomegalovirus exposure and HLA in healthy donors. Primers included in the PCR were 60 Vbeta and 13 Jbeta primers. Assay: immunoSEQ multiplex PCR; the TCRdb copy retains only in-frame clones and omits some. The sample has 200,000 or so clones; approximately 80% are singletons. The sample comprised PBMCs. The receptor set was obtained from a young man in good health and CMV-seronegative.

The chain couples TRBV9 to TRBJ2-7, with a tentative D call TRBD2 (5 bases). CDR1 and CDR2 (germline): SGDLS, YYNGEE. The CDR3 is made up of 13 amino acids. The V and J ends lost 2 bases and 4 bases respectively, with 10 bases between them. CDR3 residues: CASSVNPGYEQYF. DNA for the CDR3: TGTGCCAGCAGCGTTAATCCGGGGTACGAGCAGTACTTC. Drawing the rest from reference TRBV9 and TRBJ2-7, the complete variable domain is DSGVTQTPKHLITATGQRVTLRCSPRSGDLSVYWYQQSLDQGLQFLIQYYNGEERAKGNILERFSAQQFPDLHSELNLSSLELGDSALYFCASSVNPGYEQYFGPGTRLTVT.

The chain couples TRBV28 to TRBJ1-1, with TRBD1 matching over 8 bases. The germline gives CDR1 MDHEN, CDR2 SYDVKM. This CDR3 region has 17 residues. V was pared by 4 bases and J by 5 bases, with 15 bases of the junction left unmatched. The CDR3 region is CASSSNIKGQGRTEAFF. The CDR3 DNA follows: TGTGCCAGCAGTTCCAACATAAAAGGACAGGGAAGGACTGAAGCTTTCTTT.

This chain uses TRBV7-8 with TRBJ2-5, with 7 nucleotides matching TRBD1. Germline V lookup: CDR1 SGHVS, CDR2 FQNEAQ. The CDR3 sequence is 15 residues long. Trimming cost V 4 bases and J 4 bases; bases outside gene matches: 9. CDR3 DNA sequence: TGTGCCAGCAGCTCCGGCACAGGGGCAGCAGAGACCCAGTACTTC. It translates to CASSSGTGAAETQYF.

This chain uses TRBV6-1 with TRBJ2-1, with a possible D match to TRBD2 (7 bases). Trimming pared 3 bases from V and 2 bases from J, leaving 23 bases between. This CDR3 has 19 residues. Germline CDR1 is MNHNS and CDR2 is SASEGT. CDR3 loop: CASSDISGGPSLTYNEQFF. Here the CDR3 DNA reads TGTGCCAGCAGTGATATTTCGGGGGGCCCCTCACTTACCTACAATGAGCAGTTCTTC.

This clone appeared a few times. The V call is TRBV4-1, the J call TRBJ2-5, with 7 positions matching TRBD2. The V gene end was trimmed by 0 bases and the J gene end by 1 base; junction bases not matched to a gene: 2. Looked up from germline, CDR1 is MGHRA and CDR2 is YSYEKL. This CDR3 is built from 15 residues. This CDR3 reads CASSQERGGQETQYF. CDR3 nucleotides: TGCGCCAGCAGCCAAGAACGCGGGGGCCAAGAGACCCAGTACTTC.

The chain links TRBV6-5 to TRBJ2-7; D call uncertain. The V gene lost 2 bases and the J gene lost 3 bases, with 8 bases spanning the gap. CDR1 is MNHEY, CDR2 SVGAGI, per germline. There are 13 residues in the CDR3. The CDR3: CASSYTGVYEQYF. The CDR3 coding sequence is TGTGCCAGCAGTTACACCGGTGTCTACGAGCAGTACTTC.